This T cell receptor (beta chain) derives from a study of breast tumors, draining lymph nodes, adjacent tissues (dated by TCRdb to 2016 to 2018). Looking at the study overall: In breast cancer patients, the study compared the TCR beta repertoires of tumor, adjacent nontumor tissue and axillary lymph nodes. In human breast cancer, the study set out to evaluate how tumor, surrounding tissue and draining lymph node repertoires relate to one another and whether T cells may move between these sites. The research as a whole found: The study presented the conclusion that tumor T cells originate in lymph nodes as consistent with a hypothesis, not as something directly demonstrated. T-cell repertoire diversity in tumors was found to be lower than in lymph nodes but higher than in nontumor tissue, and preferential V and J gene usage was observed. In luminal-like breast cancer, tumor and nontumor tissue repertoires resembled each other significantly more than in basal-like breast cancer. The data were considered consistent with most tumor T cells being derived from the lymph node and subsequently expanding within tumor tissue.

The data were produced on an Illumina HiSeq 2000. TCR beta chain libraries were generated by multiplex PCR amplification. The amplified TCR beta chain products were analyzed by high-throughput sequencing. TCRdb took the public reads, trimmed them with fastp at Q25, ran MiXCR for clone calling and kept in-frame beta chains. Each entry is one CDR3 protein sequence, shown with its most common DNA and genes. This sample gives roughly 8,300 distinct CDR3 sequences in total; around 42% of them show up just once. The ten top clones hold approximately 14% of the sample. Adjacent samples consisted of nontumor breast tissue surrounding the tumor. Compared with the rest of its sample, this clonotype is large (0.1 to 1%). The clone's antigen remains unknown. Nothing much larger sits one base from this clone, and base qualities are not available. CDR1 and CDR2 are read off the germline V gene as MNHEY and SVGEGT. The CDR3 contains 15 residues, cysteine and phenylalanine counted. The sequence is cut down to CDR3 DNA, 45 bases in frame from base 1. V is shortened by 0 bases, J by 4 bases, and the region joining them spans 12 bases.

Recombination linked TRBV6-2 or TRBV6-3 to TRBJ1-2; TRBD1 is perhaps the D gene, given 5 matching bases. The source material was tumor-adjacent breast tissue. The sequence derives from a female donor with breast cancer. Some clones in this sample may be carry-over from other donors' samples. The DNA is TGTGCCAGCAGTTACTCGTGGGGCACGGGCTATGGCTACACCTTC. Translated, it reads CASSYSWGTGYGYTF.